This entry lists 22 T cell receptor beta chains sequenced from one sample in a study of T cell responses to AZD1222 COVID-19 vaccine. Clones were read by immunoSEQ multiplex PCR, and TCRdb kept only the in-frame ones, dropping some. This table has around 120,000 clones, 80% to 95% appearing once. Sequences were derived from peripheral blood, sampled on day 0 of AZD1222 vaccination. These receptors were obtained from an adult in good health.

V is TRBV28 and J is TRBJ1-1; D gene uncertain. The CDR3 loop spans 12 amino acids. Germline V gene data show CDR1 as MDHEN and CDR2 as SYDVKM. Trimming pared 1 base from V and 6 bases from J, leaving 6 bases between. The CDR3 bases are TGTGCCAGCAGTTTATCTGTTCCTGAAGCTTTCTTT. Its translation: CASSLSVPEAFF.

J is TRBJ1-1 and V is TRBV3-1 (or the pseudogene TRBV3-2); a possible D gene is TRBD1 (6 bases). Trimming left V 6 bases short and J 5 bases short, with 16 bases between. Germline lookup yields CDR1 LGHDT and CDR2 YNNKEL (reference sequence). The CDR3 has 14 residues. The CDR3, as DNA: TGTGCCAGCAGGCCAACAGGGTCGGGGACTGAAGCTTTCTTT. Its translation is CASRPTGSGTEAFF.

The rearrangement links TRBV7-9 to TRBJ1-2; 9 bases map to TRBD1. This CDR3 is built from 17 residues. The J segment lost 6 bases and the V segment lost 7 bases, leaving 18 bases of the junction unmatched. CDR1 is SEHNR, CDR2 FQNEAQ, per germline (reference sequence). In DNA, the CDR3 is TGTGCCAGCATGGACCACGTCCGGGGACAGGGCATTAATGGCTACACCTTC. This translates into CASMDHVRGQGINGYTF.

V gene TRBV4-1 combines with J gene TRBJ2-2, with 7 bases that match TRBD2. V trimming: 4 bases; J trimming: 3 bases; junction bases outside the gene matches: 8. The germline CDR1 and CDR2 sequences are MGHRA and YSYEKL. This CDR3 has 16 residues. CDR3 nucleotides: TGCGCCAGCAGCCCCTGGGAGGGGCTAGACACCGGGGAGCTGTTTTTT. It encodes CASSPWEGLDTGELFF.

This chain uses TRBV10-3 with TRBJ2-7; 7 bases line up with TRBD1. CDR3 length: 11 amino acids. Unmatched junction bases numbered 4, after V lost 6 bases and J lost 8 bases. CDR1 is ENHRY, CDR2 SYGVKD, per germline. As DNA, the CDR3 is TGTGCCATCAGGGGGACAGTTCAGCAGTACTTC. This codes for CAIRGTVQQYF.

This clone was seen only once. This chain joins TRBV5-1 and TRBJ1-2, with a weak D call TRBD1 (6 bases). Trimming pared 4 bases from V and 4 bases from J, leaving 17 bases between. The germline gives CDR1 SGHRS, CDR2 YFSETQ. This CDR3 is built from 15 residues. The CDR3 region has the DNA TGCGCCAGCAGCCCATCACCGACAGGTTCCTATGGCTACACCTTC. Amino acids: CASSPSPTGSYGYTF.

The V call is TRBV11-3, the J call TRBJ2-2; 7 bases agree with TRBD1. Germline values: CDR1 SGHNT, CDR2 YENEEA. The CDR3 is made up of 16 amino acids. V lost 5 bases and J lost 1; bases outside the gene matches: 7. The CDR3 region is CASSPHRQGNTGELFF. In DNA form, the CDR3 reads TGTGCCAGCAGCCCGCACCGACAGGGGAACACCGGGGAGCTGTTTTTT.

The rearrangement uses TRBV7-9 and TRBJ1-5; 8 nucleotides line up with TRBD1. The ends lost 3 bases at V and 7 bases at J; junction bases unmatched: 5. The CDR3 contains 14 residues. Germline V gene lookup returns CDR1 SEHNR and CDR2 FQNEAQ (reference sequence). DNA for the CDR3: TGTGCCAGCAGCTTGTCGACAGGGGACCAGCCCCAGCATTTT. This gives the protein CASSLSTGDQPQHF.

This clone appeared a single time. V gene TRBV9 combines with J gene TRBJ1-1; D not resolved. Germline CDR1 reads SGDLS; CDR2 reads YYNGEE. The V end lost 2 bases, the J end lost 0 bases, and 2 bases lay between the germline ends. This CDR3 is 12 amino acids long. The DNA of the CDR3 is TGTGCCAGCAGCGTCCTGAACACTGAAGCTTTCTTT. Protein sequence: CASSVLNTEAFF.

The chain uses TRBV7-2 and TRBJ1-2; tentatively, D is TRBD1 (5 bases). Trimming removed 0 bases at V and 0 bases at J, with 8 bases between. The germline CDR1 and CDR2 sequences are SGHTA and FQGNSA. CDR3 length: 15 amino acids. CDR3 protein: CASSLALTANYGYTF. Here the CDR3 DNA reads TGTGCCAGCAGCTTAGCGTTGACAGCTAACTATGGCTACACCTTC.

The chain recombines TRBV19 with TRBJ2-3, with TRBD2 identical over 10 bases. CDR3 size: 15 residues. Germline V gene data show CDR1 as LNHDA and CDR2 as SQIVND (reference sequence). With V trimmed by 3 bases and J by 5 bases, 5 bases remained unmatched. The CDR3 coding sequence is TGTGCCAGTAGTATTAAGCGGGGGGGCTTAGATACGCAGTATTTT. It codes for CASSIKRGGLDTQYF.

The rearrangement joins TRBV19 to TRBJ2-4; no clear D. The CDR3 runs to 19 residues. Germline CDR1 LNHDA, CDR2 SQIVND (reference sequence). With 3 bases removed from V and 1 base from J, the gap between germline ends came to 22 bases. The CDR3 is CASSIRVIVGSLAKNIQYF. CDR3 coding DNA: TGTGCCAGTAGTATCCGGGTTATTGTTGGGTCTCTTGCCAAAAACATTCAGTACTTC.

The chain employs TRBV10-2 and TRBJ2-3; the D is unclear. Germline V gene lookup returns CDR1 WSHSY and CDR2 SAAADI. Trimming stripped 2 bases from V and 4 bases from J, with 1 base between. CDR3 size: 11 residues. CDR3 DNA sequence: TGCGCCAGCAGTGAGGCAGATACGCAGTATTTT. Residues: CASSEADTQYF.

This rearrangement joins TRBV3-1 (or the pseudogene TRBV3-2) to TRBJ2-1; D is perhaps TRBD2 (6 bases). The V and J ends lost 3 bases and 11 bases respectively, with 11 bases between them. Germline CDR1 reads LGHDT; CDR2 reads YNNKEL (reference sequence). There are 12 residues in the CDR3. In DNA form, the CDR3 reads TGTGCCAGCAGCCATAAGCGGGCGAAGCAGTTCTTC. Protein product: CASSHKRAKQFF.

This chain uses TRBV7-2 with TRBJ1-4; TRBD1 is a possible D gene (6 bases). Trimming shortened V by 5 bases and J by 4 bases, and 14 bases separated the two germline ends. This CDR3 contains 15 residues. Germline CDR1 is SGHTA and CDR2 is FQGNSA. Here the CDR3 DNA reads TGTGCCAGCAGCCCCGGGGGCCAGGGTAATGAAAAACTGTTTTTT. It codes for CASSPGGQGNEKLFF.

The chain employs TRBV27 and TRBJ1-2; 7 bases align to TRBD1. J gave up 0 bases and V 6 bases, and 10 bases lay outside the gene matches. CDR1 is MNHEY, CDR2 SMNVEV, per germline (reference sequence). This CDR3 spans 16 amino acids. CDR3 nucleotide sequence: TGTGCCAGCAGGGGGAAGGGGGCGCCTGCTAACTATGGCTACACCTTC. Its translation is CASRGKGAPANYGYTF.

This clone came up once. The chain joins TRBV7-6 to TRBJ2-2; D unresolved. This CDR3 comprises 14 residues. Between the trimmed V and J ends, which lost 2 bases and 0 bases, there was a span of 4 bases. CDR1 and CDR2 (germline): SGHVS, FNYEAQ. The CDR3 DNA reads as TGTGCCAGCAGCTTATGGTCGAACACCGGGGAGCTGTTTTTT. The encoded protein is CASSLWSNTGELFF.

The chain couples TRBV6-5 to TRBJ1-2; D may be TRBD1 (5 bases). V lost 6 bases and J lost 6, with 14 bases in between. The germline V gene encodes CDR1 MNHEY and CDR2 SVGAGI. The CDR3 is made up of 13 amino acids. This chain's CDR3 is CASSDTGSDGYTF. In nucleotides, the CDR3 is TGTGCCAGCAGCGATACAGGCTCTGATGGCTACACCTTC.

V usage is TRBV27 and J usage is TRBJ1-3; TRBD1 matches at 7 bases. The CDR3 runs to 15 residues. Germline V gene sequence: CDR1 MNHEY, CDR2 SMNVEV (reference sequence). The trim removed 2 bases at V and 4 bases at J, leaving 5 bases unmatched. The DNA of the CDR3 is TGTGCCAGCAGTTTACGACAGGGAGCAGGAAACACCATATATTTT. Its protein product is CASSLRQGAGNTIYF.

V is TRBV6-5 and J is TRBJ1-4, with no clear D. The CDR3 sequence is 15 residues long. CDR1 and CDR2 (germline): MNHEY, SVGAGI. V was clipped by 4 bases and J by 0 bases, with 9 bases between them. The CDR3 here is CASSWSEPTNEKLFF. As DNA, the CDR3 is TGTGCCAGCAGTTGGTCCGAACCAACTAATGAAAAACTGTTTTTT.

The chain links TRBV12-5 to TRBJ1-2, with 8 bases lining up with TRBD1. V lost 6 bases and J lost 3; bases outside the gene matches: 9. The CDR3 contains 15 residues. From germline, CDR1 is LGHNT and CDR2 FRNRAP. This CDR3 reads CASGGDRGIYYGYTF. As DNA, the CDR3 is TGTGCTAGTGGGGGAGACAGGGGTATTTACTATGGCTACACCTTC. Variable domain in full (rest from reference TRBV12-5 and TRBJ1-2): DARVTQTPRHKVTEMGQEVTMRCQPILGHNTVFWYRQTMMQGLELLAYFRNRAPLDDSGMPKDRFSAEMPDATLATLKIQPSEPRDSAVYFCASGGDRGIYYGYTFGSGTRLTVV.

Only a few counts were recorded for this clone. The chain employs TRBV9 and TRBJ2-2; D is undetermined. This CDR3 region has 14 residues. With 4 bases removed from V and 4 bases from J, the gap between germline ends came to 11 bases. Germline CDR1 is SGDLS and CDR2 is YYNGEE. The CDR3 loop is CASSPLGSTGELFF. Here the CDR3 DNA reads TGTGCCAGCAGCCCTCTCGGTAGCACCGGGGAGCTGTTTTTT.